This T cell receptor beta chain was captured in a study of memory CD4+ T cells and cytomegalovirus serostatus (dated by TCRdb to between 2018 and 2021). General notes on the study: The roughly 35 healthy Belgian adults in the cohort included 9 who were CMV seropositive and approximately 25 who were CMV seronegative. To replicate a published TCR-based CMV serostatus classifier, the researchers sequenced the CD4+ memory TCRbeta repertoires of a Belgian cohort whose cytomegalovirus serostatus was known.

Remarks on this clone: Its cognate antigen has yet to be identified. One base away there is no much larger clone; base qualities are not given.

The germline V gene (reference sequence) gives CDR1 as LNHDA and CDR2 as SQIVND. The CDR3, cysteine through phenylalanine, is 11 amino acids long. The retained sequence is limited to the CDR3, 33 bases, with the frame set at the first base. A distance of 0 bases separates the germline ends of V and J, which lose 6 bases and 0 bases respectively. The study at large found these results: For CMV serostatus prediction, a median bootstrapped AUC of about 0.96 was reached with the original framework, and a median bootstrapped AUC of around 0.9 was reached with a US-trained random forest. A median bootstrapped AUC of around 0.95 with a 95% CI of 0.76-1.00 was achieved on the Belgian cohort by the original-framework classifier. Only CD4+CD45RO+ memory cells were sequenced, in contrast to the original study, which included naive and memory CD4+ and CD8+ populations. The results were interpreted as suggesting that the CMV-associated TCR signature is largely present in the CD4+ memory repertoire. Among the 164 previously reported CMV-associated TCRbeta sequences, roughly 68 showed up in the CD4+ memory repertoires, with each one found in between one and five individuals.

The Quick-DNA Microprep Kit was used to extract genomic DNA from the sorted cells. Amplification of TCRbeta DNA was done with the immunoSEQ hsTCRbeta kit, following the protocol from the manufacturer. TCRbeta libraries were sequenced on an Illumina MiSeq instrument. As for the original processing: Once out-of-frame sequences had been removed, 2,204,828 distinct TCRbeta sequences were left, which works out to an average of approximately 63,000 per individual. Each individual was scored using the number of 150 to 200 previously reported CMV-associated TCRbeta sequences that the individual carried and the total number of productive distinct TCRbeta sequences. A beta-binomial model was reimplemented in Python, and scikit-learn random forests with default parameters were trained on data from the US cohort. Classifier performance on the Belgian cohort was reported as the median AUC with percentile confidence intervals calculated over 10,000 bootstrap iterations. TCRdb provides this immuneACCESS table in a form limited to in-frame rearrangements. Some clones are lacking; in checked studies, under half of them reflect an unresolved V gene, and why the rest are absent is not known. From that table come the V and J calls and clone size; the DNA was used to work out D and trimming. In this sample the table shows 25,000 to 30,000 clones, about 70% of which occur a single time. The ten largest clones take up approximately 1% of the sample.

A FACSAria II was used to sort memory CD4+ T cells, defined as single viable CD3+CD4+CD8-CD45RO+ cells. CMV serostatus was assessed using a Roche Elecsys assay, by which serum IgG against CMV pp150, pp28, p38 and p52 was detected. Following thawing, total CD4+ T cells were enriched through positive selection using CD4 magnetic microbeads. The samples came from a separate study whose specific focus was interrogating the CD4+ T cell memory repertoire. Peripheral blood mononuclear cells were isolated and cryopreserved according to standard operating procedures, and serum was kept at -80 degrees C. The staining used CD3-PerCP (BW264/56), CD4-APC (RPA-T4), CD45RO-PE (UCHT1) and CD8-Pacific Orange (3B5) antibodies, and Sytox blue was used to exclude non-viable cells.

This clonotype was obtained from an adult in good health and CMV-seronegative. Specimen: memory CD4+ T cells from blood. The rearranged chain carries TRBV19 and TRBJ1-3, with the D gene too uncertain to name. The bases read TGTGCCAGTAGCTCTGGAAACACCATATATTTT. Translated, this gives CASSSGNTIYF.